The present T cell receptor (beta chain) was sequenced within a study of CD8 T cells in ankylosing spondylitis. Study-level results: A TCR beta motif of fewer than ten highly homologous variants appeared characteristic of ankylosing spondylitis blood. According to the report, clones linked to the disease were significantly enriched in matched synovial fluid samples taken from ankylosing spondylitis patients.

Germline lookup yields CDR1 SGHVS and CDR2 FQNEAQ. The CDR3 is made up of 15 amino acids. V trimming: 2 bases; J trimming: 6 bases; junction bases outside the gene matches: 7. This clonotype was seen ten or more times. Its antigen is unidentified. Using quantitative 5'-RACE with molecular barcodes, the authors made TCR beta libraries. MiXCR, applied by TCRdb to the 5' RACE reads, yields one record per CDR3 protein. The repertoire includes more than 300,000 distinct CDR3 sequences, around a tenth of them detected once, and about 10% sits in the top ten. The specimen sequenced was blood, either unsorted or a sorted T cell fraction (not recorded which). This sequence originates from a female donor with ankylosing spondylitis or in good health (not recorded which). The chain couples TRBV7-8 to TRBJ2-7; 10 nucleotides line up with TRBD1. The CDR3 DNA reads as TGTGCCAGCAGCTTATCAGCGGGACAGGGGTTCGAGCAGTACTTC. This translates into CASSLSAGQGFEQYF.